The entry below describes one T cell receptor beta chain. Many counts were recorded for this clonotype. Its target antigen remains unknown. Within one base of it there is no much larger clone, and no base qualities were kept. The CDR3, cysteine through phenylalanine, is 14 amino acids long. Just CDR3 DNA is preserved here, 42 bases in frame from base 1. Ends trimmed: V by 1 base, J by 4 bases; bases unmatched to a gene: 3. CDR1 KGHSH and CDR2 LQKENI are derived from the germline V gene. This specimen comes from a study of regulatory T cells in long-lasting Graves disease listed by TCRdb under 2021. Broadly, across the study: Patients with newly diagnosed Graves' disease had been on antithyroid drugs for under 3 months. Persistent Graves' disease patients were compared with newly diagnosed Graves' disease patients by peripheral blood TCR sequencing and RNA sequencing. The study was conducted in China and was registered as a clinical trial. TCR sequencing covered about 13 persistent and around 20 newly diagnosed Graves' disease patients, around 33 samples in total. Overall study outcomes, separate from this receptor: Only the TCR beta chain was sequenced and analyzed. Persistent Graves' disease patients showed lower TCR Shannon entropy and fewer highly expanded clones than newly diagnosed patients, suggesting clonal expansion. The small sample size was acknowledged by the authors as a limitation that may reduce accuracy. Persistent disease showed preferential use of TRBV28, TRBJ1-2 and TRBJ2-5, whereas newly diagnosed disease favored TRBV20-1 and TRBJ2-1. Persistent patients shared more public clonotypes among themselves (around 2,800) than newly diagnosed patients did (more than 950). Peripheral blood alone was examined, since thyroid tissue, which constituted the primary lesion, could not be accessed.

The receptor library was made with multiplex PCR. The instrument given in TCRdb is Illumina HiSeq 4000. CDR3 regions were amplified by Arm-PCR with iRepertoire HTBI primers to construct TCR beta libraries. PCR products were gel purified before sequencing. On the authors' methods: Across samples, 62 TRBV and 13 to 15 TRBJ segments were identified and used for gene usage analysis of CDR3 amino acid clonotypes. Filtered high-quality paired reads were merged into contigs using COPE and FqMerger. BLAST was used to align contigs to IMGT TRBV, TRBD and TRBJ reference genes, with CDR3 defined following IMGT. Any clonotype with a frequency above 0.1% was counted as a highly expanded clone. Repertoire diversity was measured by Shannon entropy, and V-J evenness by the Gini coefficient. A clonotype found in more than one individual was treated as public. TCRdb's own reprocessing of the public reads used fastp at Q25 and MiXCR and kept productive beta chains. Each CDR3 protein appears once, grouped with its most common genes and DNA. It is TCRdb's table, rather than the study itself, that gives the V and J calls and clone size. This sample has around 250,000 distinct CDR3 sequences in its table, and about 18% of those were observed once. About 15% of the sample is taken by the ten largest.

The sample's time point label is to be understood as: newly diagnosed GD, antithyroid drugs for less than 3 months. For both TCR sequencing and RNA sequencing, RNA was extracted from PBMCs in TRIzol. Graves' disease was diagnosed according to American Thyroid Association guidelines. Recruitment of patients was carried out at an endocrinology department in Xi'an, China. Each patient gave 7 to 9.5 milliliters of peripheral blood, collected in an EDTA anticoagulant tube. Ficoll Paque Plus density gradient separation was used to isolate PBMCs, and no additional T cell sorting was done. An Agilent 2100 Bioanalyzer and agarose gel were used to check RNA quality, and a NanoDrop 2000 was used to measure RNA concentration. This sample was shared with a second study, whose subject was T cells in Graves' hyperthyroidism and ophthalmopathy. Reported in the second study: Stable Graves' hyperthyroidism was defined as the absence of progression to ophthalmopathy over 18 months of follow-up. Hyperthyroidism patients were aged 18 to 65 years and newly diagnosed, with disease duration of less than 2 months. Patients with uncontrolled infections, other autoimmune diseases, pregnancy or lactation were excluded. Diagnoses relied on clinical symptoms, serum thyroxine and TRAb, thyroid ultrasound and orbital computed tomography. The first round of RT-PCR for the TCR CDR3 was performed with the HTBI primer set and the Qiagen OneStep RT-PCR kit. Most expanded thyroid clonotypes (frequency above 0.001) were also found in blood, which suggests that blood repertoires may mirror thyroid immune responses. A model built on a 13 V-J signature distinguished ophthalmopathy from stable hyperthyroidism, reaching approximately 89% sensitivity and around 82% specificity in cross-validation and 80%/75% in testing. In validation, progression to ophthalmopathy was predicted by the model with 55% to 71% sensitivity and roughly 72% specificity, a median of about 6.4 months before onset. To identify distinguishing TCR V-J signatures, a discovery cohort of about 100 patients was used, comprising 40 to 45 with Graves' ophthalmopathy and approximately 57 with stable Graves' hyperthyroidism. An independent validation cohort of about 19 hyperthyroidism patients and 15 or so patients who later progressed to ophthalmopathy tested prospective prediction of ophthalmopathy. The roughly 100 discovery patients were randomly divided into training and test sets at a 7:3 ratio. The study also compared thyroid tissue and blood T-cell repertoires from 6 or 7 Graves' hyperthyroidism patients. After sampling, hyperthyroidism patients received methimazole starting at 30 mg daily, and ophthalmopathy patients received high-dose intravenous methylprednisolone. The libraries were constructed in a second round of multiplex PCR and then size-selected and purified. The libraries were sequenced on an Illumina HiSeq2000 using paired-end 100 bp reads. SOAPnuke was used to process the raw data, throwing out any read that contained adapters or uncalled bases, had a mean Phred below 15, or lacked an exact constant-primer or identifier match. High-quality paired reads were merged using COPE v1.2.5, and each unique nucleotide sequence was defined as a clonotype. Clonotypes were aligned to IMGT TRBV, TRBD and TRBJ reference segments using MiTCR v1.1. The analysis was restricted to V-J combinations with a frequency above 0.0001, which together covered 99.2% of the repertoires. A TCS score was defined as the ratio of F50 (clonal expansion) to E x V (chaos), with BLOSUM62-based TCRdist applied between CDR3 peptides within each V-J. Welch's t-statistics and random forest reduced around 510 V-J features to some 14, which were used in a naive Bayes classifier (R e1071). No statistical method was used to set the sample size in advance, and investigators knew the group allocation. The paper describes TCR Vbeta CDR3 sequencing of around 130 peripheral blood samples, made up of about 41 ophthalmopathy patients, approximately 76 hyperthyroidism patients and some 17 progressor patients.

The sequence derives from a woman in her twenties or thirties with Graves disease. Donor details come from another sample of the same person, matched by shared clones. The chain was built from TRBV18 and TRBJ1-2; TRBD1 matches 7 bases in the middle. The sequencing used peripheral blood mononuclear cells (PBMCs), collected at new diagnosis, from a patient treated with antithyroid drugs. The CDR3 protein sequence reads: CASSPRAGGYGYTF. The nucleotide sequence is TGTGCCAGCTCACCACGCGCAGGGGGCTATGGCTACACCTTC.